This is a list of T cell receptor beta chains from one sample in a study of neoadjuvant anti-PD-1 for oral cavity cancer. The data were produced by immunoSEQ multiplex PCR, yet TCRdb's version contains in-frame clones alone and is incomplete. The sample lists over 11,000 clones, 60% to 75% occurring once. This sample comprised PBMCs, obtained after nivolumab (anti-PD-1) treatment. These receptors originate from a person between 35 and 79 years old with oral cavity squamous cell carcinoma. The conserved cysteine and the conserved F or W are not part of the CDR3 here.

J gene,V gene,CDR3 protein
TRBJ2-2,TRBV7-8,ASSLEIWSRGLGGELF
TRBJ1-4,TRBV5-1,ASSPTDREKLF
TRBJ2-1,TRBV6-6,ASSPSHEQF
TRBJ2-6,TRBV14,AGSQEYVFHSGANVLT
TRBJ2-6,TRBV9,ASSVGQQGSSGANVLT
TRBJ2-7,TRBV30,AWRGQESSYEQY
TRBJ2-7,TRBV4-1,ASSQDARNSEQY
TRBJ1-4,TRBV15,ATSRDIPESYEKLF
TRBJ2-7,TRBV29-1,SVKGANYEQY
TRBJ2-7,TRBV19,ASSLLFRGPGALYEQY
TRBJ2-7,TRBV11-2,ASTNIRGSYEQY
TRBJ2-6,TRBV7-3,ASSFISGTGANVLT
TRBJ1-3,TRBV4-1,ASSQAYRNSGNTIY
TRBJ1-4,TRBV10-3,AISEYSWGGGRGEKLF
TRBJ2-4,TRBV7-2,ASSLSPGPHNIQY
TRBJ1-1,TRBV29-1,SVGGGLHAEAF
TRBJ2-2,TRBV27,ASSFLAGGGTTGELF
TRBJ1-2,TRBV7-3,ASSPGRDSSYT
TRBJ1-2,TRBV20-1,SSGGVGGYT
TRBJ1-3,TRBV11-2,AIQPLGGAADTIY
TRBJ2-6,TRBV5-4,ASSLEVTGANVLT
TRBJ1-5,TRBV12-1,ASSFGDGAWEH
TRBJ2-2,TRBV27,ATRDPPGTGELF
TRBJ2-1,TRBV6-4,ASSDGLAGRKF
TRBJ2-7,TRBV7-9,ASSPVAGRLHEQY
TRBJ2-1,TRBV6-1,ACWAIFYNEQF
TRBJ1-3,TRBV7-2,ASSLAGRGFSGNTIY
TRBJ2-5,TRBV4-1,ASSQGSSGTQY
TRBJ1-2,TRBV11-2,ASSSIRGEIDGYT
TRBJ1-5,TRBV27,ASSFIQGRNQPQH
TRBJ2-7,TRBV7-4,ASSPKFCSVGAQLIYEQY
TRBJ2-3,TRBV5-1,ASSDILDTQY
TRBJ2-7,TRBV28,ASSLSLLTGYEQY
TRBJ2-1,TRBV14,ASSQDRASGLYNEQF
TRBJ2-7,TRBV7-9,ASSLAGQGPYEQY
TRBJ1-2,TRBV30,AWSVQPGGYGYT
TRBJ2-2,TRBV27,ASSLSPTSGRVAGELF
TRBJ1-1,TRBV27,ASRQTGGTEAF
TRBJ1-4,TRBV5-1,ASSFRGGSEKLF
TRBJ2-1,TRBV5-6,ASSFYLAGRGEQF
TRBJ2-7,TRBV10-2,ASRRDSEQY
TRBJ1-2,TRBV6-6,ASSYARNYGYT
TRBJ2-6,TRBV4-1,ASSQSMTGRAGANVLT
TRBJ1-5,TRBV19,ASSIWGGGNQPQH
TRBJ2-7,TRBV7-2,ASSLGTGGVYEQY
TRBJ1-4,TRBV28,ASSSRQGIKEKLF
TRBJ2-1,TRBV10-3,AINAAGGKNNEQF
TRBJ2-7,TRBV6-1,ASREHGGSVNEQY
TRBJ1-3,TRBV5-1,ASSPRTGTGNTIY
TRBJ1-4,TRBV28,ASSFGAFNEKLF
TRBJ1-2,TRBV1,TSSQDSGHNYGYT
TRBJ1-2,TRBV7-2,ASSLDFRYGYT
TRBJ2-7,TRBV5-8,ASTRVPSAYEQY
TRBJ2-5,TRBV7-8,ASKEGASGRTQETQY
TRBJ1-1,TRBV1,TSSYPGLRGTEAF
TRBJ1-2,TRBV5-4,ASSLLSRESDYGYT
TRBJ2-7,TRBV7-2,ASSQAGGPHEQY
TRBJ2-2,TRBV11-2,ASSPIRRNTGELF
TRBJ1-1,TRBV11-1,ASSSLRGFGTEAF
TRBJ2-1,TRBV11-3,ASSLELGDEQF